This paragraph covers one T cell receptor beta chain sequence. This sample was included in a study of blood T cell repertoires in COVID-19. Overall study context: From T cells, B-cell-depleted T cells, or PBMCs came the material, which was cDNA or gDNA.

The V end lost 3 bases, the J end lost 3 bases, and 12 bases lay between the germline ends. The CDR3 has 14 amino acids. CDR1 is MNHEY and CDR2 is SMNVEV in the germline V gene (reference sequence). Sequencing was performed with immunoSEQ multiplex PCR; in TCRdb, only in-frame clones are kept and a portion is missing. The sample consists of about 75,000 clones, approximately 85% of them appearing once. V is TRBV27 and J is TRBJ2-7; no firm D call. The sample was peripheral blood. The sequence was collected from a woman aged 80 or over with active or convalescent COVID-19. The CDR3 nucleotides read TGTGCCAGCAGTTTCGGCAGGATCGGCTACGAGCAGTACTTC. It specifies CASSFGRIGYEQYF.